These 5 T cell receptor beta chains were all obtained from the same sample, sequenced in a study of cytomegalovirus exposure and HLA in healthy donors listed by TCRdb under 2017. The method behind the library was the immunoSEQ multiplex PCR assay. For the multiplex PCR, a mixture combining 60 forward primers for TCR Vbeta segments and 13 reverse primers for TCR Jbeta segments was used. Held by TCRdb, this immuneACCESS table contains in-frame sequences only and omits some clones. Under half of the omission traces to an unresolved V gene where checked; the cause of the rest is unknown. The table kept for this sample lists 110,000 to 150,000 clones. Together, the top ten hold about 0.96% of the sample. Sequencing was done on a sample of PBMCs. The source of these receptors is a male donor in good health and CMV-seronegative.

The chain is built from TRBV19 and TRBJ1-5; perhaps TRBD1 as D (6 bases). Germline V lookup: CDR1 LNHDA, CDR2 SQIVND (reference sequence). This CDR3 comprises 17 residues. The V end was cut by 8 bases, the J end by 5 bases, with 25 bases between. Written as DNA, the CDR3 is TGTGCCAGTTCGGAATTTGCACAGGGATCCAAGCATCAGCCCCAGCATTTT. Protein sequence: CASSEFAQGSKHQPQHF.

The V gene is TRBV6-5, the J gene TRBJ2-1; possibly TRBD1 for D (5 bases). The CDR3 loop spans 14 amino acids. V gave up 0 bases and J gave up 7 bases, with 10 bases separating them. Germline CDR1 is MNHEY and CDR2 is SVGAGI. The CDR3 coding sequence is TGTGCCAGCAGTTACTCGATGCAGGGTAATGAGCAGTTCTTC. Protein sequence: CASSYSMQGNEQFF.

The rearrangement uses TRBV18 and TRBJ2-7; 7 bases agree with TRBD2. This CDR3 comprises 16 residues. Germline V CDR1 and CDR2: KGHSH, LQKENI. The trim removed 0 bases at V and 2 bases at J, leaving 7 bases unmatched. CDR3 region: CASSPPFGLETYEQYF. CDR3 in DNA: TGTGCCAGCTCACCACCGTTTGGACTAGAGACCTACGAGCAGTACTTC.

The V call is TRBV27, the J call TRBJ2-7; TRBD1 aligns across 7 bases. This CDR3 has 11 amino acids. The V gene's germline CDR1 is MNHEY and CDR2 SMNVEV (reference sequence). Germline trimming cut 9 bases from V and 5 bases from J; bases unmatched to any gene: 4. The CDR3, as DNA: TGTGCCAGTAACAGGGGTCACGAGCAGTACTTC. Amino acids: CASNRGHEQYF.

The gene calls are TRBV29-1 and TRBJ2-7; possibly TRBD1 for D (6 bases). The CDR3 loop spans 12 amino acids. Germline-derived CDR1 and CDR2 are SQVTM and ANQGSEA. V gave up 5 bases and J gave up 2 bases, with 10 bases separating them. The CDR3 here is CSVKTGPYEQYF. The CDR3 nucleotides read TGCAGCGTTAAGACAGGCCCCTACGAGCAGTACTTC.